This passage covers 10 T cell receptor delta chains from one sample sequenced in a study of gamma-delta chains in newborns, infants, children. TCRdb processed the reads again with the CATT caller. The table includes 4,400 or so delta-chain clones, about 36% detected once. Sequences were obtained from blood. The receptor source for this set is a child who received the measles vaccine.

As concerns this clone: Only one base separates this from a far larger clonotype, so it likely reflects a read error. The chain joins TRDV1 to TRDJ1; 10 bases line up with TRDD3. The CDR3 loop spans 22 amino acids. CDR1 and CDR2 from the germline V gene are TSWWSYY and QGS. Here the CDR3 reads CALGPPSYWGILPKIYTDKPIF. DNA for the CDR3: TGTGCTCTTGGGCCCCCTTCTTACTGGGGGATTCTACCTAAGATTTACACCGATAAACCCATCTTT.

This clone was seen more than once but under ten times. The CDR3 DNA reads TGTGCTCTTGGGGAAGGGAAAAATCCCCCCTACTGGGGGGCCTACCATCACACCGATAAACTCATCTTT. This sequence encodes CALGEGKNPPYWGAYHHTDKLIF. The chain joins TRDV1 to TRDJ1; 8 bases map to TRDD3. The ends lost 2 bases at V and 0 bases at J; junction bases unmatched: 26. CDR3 length: 23 amino acids. Germline V CDR1 and CDR2: TSWWSYY, QGS.

The CDR3 DNA sequence: TGTGCTCTTGGGGAACTAGTTTTGGGGGACACCGATAAACTCATCTTT. Its translation is CALGELVLGDTDKLIF. The rearrangement joins TRDV1 to TRDJ1; tentative D call: TRDD3 (6 bases). Per the germline V gene, CDR1 is TSWWSYY and CDR2 is QGS. The CDR3 has 16 residues. Trimming pared 0 bases from V and 0 bases from J, leaving 11 bases between.

This clone turned up a few times. The rearrangement links TRDV1 to TRDJ1; D uncertain. This CDR3 is 13 amino acids long. CDR1 and CDR2 from the germline V gene are TSWWSYY and QGS. Trimming removed 4 bases at V and 0 bases at J, with 6 bases between. The CDR3 nucleotides read TGTGCTCTTGGGGCCTTGTACACCGATAAACTCATCTTT. Residues: CALGALYTDKLIF.

A note on this clone: Other DNA variants within this sample encode the same CDR3. CDR3 in DNA: TGTGCTCTTGGGGAATACTACCCAACACCTACCCCACCAAATACGCCTACCCCCAGGCTCATCTTT. Its translation is CALGEYYPTPTPPNTPTPRLIF. This chain uses TRDV1 with TRDJ1; either TRDD1, TRDD2 or TRDD3 may supply D (5 bases each). From germline, CDR1 is TSWWSYY and CDR2 QGS. The CDR3 covers 22 residues. V was trimmed by 2 bases and J by 11 bases, leaving 42 bases between them.

This clone is termed large. This chain connects TRDV3 to TRDJ1; 13 bases are a match to TRDD3. CDR1 is TVYSNPD and CDR2 is GDNSRS in the germline V gene (reference sequence). J was trimmed by 0 bases and V by 4 bases; bases with no gene match: 20. This CDR3 spans 20 amino acids. CDR3 in DNA: TGTGCCTCCCGGCCTTCCTACTGGGGGATACGCGAGCCGTACACCGATAAACTCATCTTT. Its translation: CASRPSYWGIREPYTDKLIF.

The V call is TRDV2, the J call TRDJ1; 13 bases align to TRDD3. Germline CDR1 reads GEAIGNYY; CDR2 reads EKD. The CDR3 consists of 24 residues. V shed 2 bases, J shed 4 bases, and the junction held 30 bases outside the gene matches. The DNA for the CDR3 is TGTGCCTGTGACAGTACACCTTCCTCCCCTTACTGGGGGATACGCGGGAAGACAGGCGATAAACTCATCTTT. It yields the protein CACDSTPSSPYWGIRGKTGDKLIF.

The chain links TRDV1 to TRDJ1; 10 positions match TRDD3. With 0 bases clipped from V and 4 bases from J, the junction kept 14 bases outside the gene matches. Germline loops: CDR1 TSWWSYY, CDR2 QGS. The CDR3 covers 19 residues. CDR3 amino acids: CALGELTGHWGIEGDKLIF. CDR3 coding DNA: TGTGCTCTTGGGGAACTAACGGGCCACTGGGGGATTGAAGGCGATAAACTCATCTTT.

Within the sample, this clone is medium-sized (0.01 to 0.1%). The rearrangement joins TRDV2 to TRDJ3; D unresolved. CDR3 length: 18 residues. From germline, CDR1 is GEAIGNYY and CDR2 EKD. The ends were cut back, 0 bases at V and 1 base at J, with 12 bases in the middle. The CDR3 reads CACDTGGSLSWDTRQMFF. CDR3 DNA: TGTGCCTGTGACACCGGCGGGTCTCTTTCCTGGGACACCCGACAGATGTTTTTC.

The rearrangement uses TRDV1 and TRDJ1; D not certain. V gave up 0 bases and J gave up 6 bases, with 23 bases separating them. Germline V gene sequence: CDR1 TSWWSYY, CDR2 QGS. The CDR3 is made up of 18 amino acids. Here the CDR3 reads CALGELDVRVTHGYKLIF. Here the CDR3 DNA reads TGTGCTCTTGGGGAACTAGACGTACGAGTCACGCATGGATATAAACTCATCTTT.